These T cell receptor beta chains were read from a single sample in a study of cytomegalovirus exposure and HLA in healthy donors. Sequencing was performed with immunoSEQ multiplex PCR; in TCRdb, only in-frame clones are kept and a portion is missing. The repertoire consists of more than 20,000 clones, with roughly 80% occurring once and the leading ten covering 7.4%. Input material: PBMCs. The receptors were sampled from a man aged 60 to 69 in good health and CMV-seronegative. Both conserved end residues are part of each CDR3. D genes are given only for firm matches. Size tells how often a clone was seen (once, few, many) or the class of an expanded clone, and some rows leave it out.

CDR3nt: TGTGCCAGCAGGCCGTCCGTGGGCCATGCGGCCAAAAACATTCAGTACTTC; CDR3aa: CASRPSVGHAAKNIQYF; abundance: .; d_gene: .; j_gene: TRBJ2-4; v_gene: TRBV27
CDR3nt: TGTGCCAGCAAACGGGCGGGAGGTTCCGATGAGCAGTTCTTC; CDR3aa: CASKRAGGSDEQFF; abundance: .; d_gene: TRBD2; j_gene: TRBJ2-1; v_gene: TRBV13
CDR3nt: TGTGCCAGTAGTCCCGGGACTAGCGGGGGGGCCCGAGAGACCCAGTACTTC; CDR3aa: CASSPGTSGGARETQYF; abundance: once; d_gene: TRBD2; j_gene: TRBJ2-5; v_gene: TRBV19
CDR3nt: TGTGCCAGCAGTAAACGGACAGGGGGCGCTTGGGGAGAGACCCAGTACTTC; CDR3aa: CASSKRTGGAWGETQYF; abundance: .; d_gene: TRBD1; j_gene: TRBJ2-5; v_gene: TRBV27
CDR3nt: TGTGCCAGCAGCGCTCAGGGCTCCTACAATGAGCAGTTCTTC; CDR3aa: CASSAQGSYNEQFF; abundance: .; d_gene: .; j_gene: TRBJ2-1; v_gene: TRBV9
CDR3nt: TGTTCCAGCAGCTCGACTAGCTTCAGCTCCTACGAGCAGTACTTC; CDR3aa: CSSSSTSFSSYEQYF; abundance: .; d_gene: TRBD2; j_gene: TRBJ2-7; v_gene: TRBV7-9
CDR3nt: TGTGCCAGCAGCCGCCTCACCGGGACATACCAAGAGACCCAGTACTTC; CDR3aa: CASSRLTGTYQETQYF; abundance: once; d_gene: .; j_gene: TRBJ2-5; v_gene: TRBV7-6
CDR3nt: TGTGCCAGTAGTCGCCGGGACAGGGCTAACTATGGCTACACCTTC; CDR3aa: CASSRRDRANYGYTF; abundance: .; d_gene: TRBD1; j_gene: TRBJ1-2; v_gene: TRBV19
CDR3nt: TGCGCCAGCAGCCCCCAAGGCGGGGGAGGGCAAGAGACCCAGTACTTC; CDR3aa: CASSPQGGGGQETQYF; abundance: few; d_gene: TRBD2; j_gene: TRBJ2-5; v_gene: TRBV4-1
CDR3nt: TGTGCCAGCAGCCAGGGGAACACTGAAGCTTTCTTT; CDR3aa: CASSQGNTEAFF; abundance: .; d_gene: .; j_gene: TRBJ1-1; v_gene: TRBV6-5
CDR3nt: TGCAGCGCTGGGGAGGGGGGACACTATGGCTACACCTTC; CDR3aa: CSAGEGGHYGYTF; abundance: .; d_gene: .; j_gene: TRBJ1-2; v_gene: TRBV29-1
CDR3nt: TGTGCCAGCAGTTTAGGTCTAGCGGGATATACGCAGTATTTT; CDR3aa: CASSLGLAGYTQYF; abundance: .; d_gene: TRBD2; j_gene: TRBJ2-3; v_gene: TRBV27
CDR3nt: TGCGCCAGCAGTCCCGTTTCTAGCGGGAGGGCCTACGAGCAGTACTTC; CDR3aa: CASSPVSSGRAYEQYF; abundance: .; d_gene: TRBD2; j_gene: TRBJ2-7; v_gene: TRBV5-1
CDR3nt: TGCGCCAGCAGCCCAACACGACAGGGGGCAAAAGAGCAGTACTTC; CDR3aa: CASSPTRQGAKEQYF; abundance: .; d_gene: TRBD1; j_gene: TRBJ2-7; v_gene: TRBV5-1
CDR3nt: TGTGCCAGCCAGCGGGGGGGCACCGGGGAGCTGTTTTTT; CDR3aa: CASQRGGTGELFF; abundance: .; d_gene: TRBD2; j_gene: TRBJ2-2; v_gene: TRBV7-9
CDR3nt: TGCGCCAGCAGCGATTCGACAGGACCCTACGAGCAGTACTTC; CDR3aa: CASSDSTGPYEQYF; abundance: .; d_gene: .; j_gene: TRBJ2-7; v_gene: TRBV5-1
CDR3nt: TGTGCCAGTAGGCGGAGCCTAGCGGGGGGAATCTACGAGCAGTACTTC; CDR3aa: CASRRSLAGGIYEQYF; abundance: .; d_gene: TRBD2; j_gene: TRBJ2-7; v_gene: TRBV19
CDR3nt: TGTGCCAGCAGTTCTCCGTGGGACAGGGTTCAAGAGACCCAGTACTTC; CDR3aa: CASSSPWDRVQETQYF; abundance: .; d_gene: TRBD1; j_gene: TRBJ2-5; v_gene: TRBV28
CDR3nt: TGTGCCCGCAGCTCCGGGGGACTAGCGGGAGGAGAGACCCAGTACTTC; CDR3aa: CARSSGGLAGGETQYF; abundance: .; d_gene: TRBD2; j_gene: TRBJ2-5; v_gene: TRBV9
CDR3nt: TGCGCCAGCAGTGATTATTTAGATTCACCCCTCCACTTT; CDR3aa: CASSDYLDSPLHF; abundance: .; d_gene: .; j_gene: TRBJ1-6; v_gene: TRBV10-1
CDR3nt: TGTGCCAGCAGTCTACAGGGGGCGTCGAACGGCTACACCTTC; CDR3aa: CASSLQGASNGYTF; abundance: .; d_gene: TRBD1; j_gene: TRBJ1-2; v_gene: TRBV7-2
CDR3nt: TGTGCCAGCAGTGAAGCTGTACAGGGAAACTATGGCTACACCTTC; CDR3aa: CASSEAVQGNYGYTF; abundance: .; d_gene: .; j_gene: TRBJ1-2; v_gene: TRBV6-1
CDR3nt: TGTGCCAGCAGCTTCGGCGGGGGGGAAGGGAGGGACGCTTTCTTT; CDR3aa: CASSFGGGEGRDAFF; abundance: .; d_gene: .; j_gene: TRBJ1-1; v_gene: TRBV5-4
CDR3nt: TGTGCCAGTAGTATGGCAAGCGGGTATTCCTACAATGAGCAGTTCTTC; CDR3aa: CASSMASGYSYNEQFF; abundance: .; d_gene: .; j_gene: TRBJ2-1; v_gene: TRBV19
CDR3nt: TGTGCCAGCAGCCGAATATCAGGGAATGCCAATCAGCCCCAGCATTTT; CDR3aa: CASSRISGNANQPQHF; abundance: .; d_gene: .; j_gene: TRBJ1-5; v_gene: TRBV5-6
CDR3nt: TGTGCCAGCAGTTCCCGACAGGGGCTTGTAGCCAAAAACATTCAGTACTTC; CDR3aa: CASSSRQGLVAKNIQYF; abundance: .; d_gene: TRBD1; j_gene: TRBJ2-4; v_gene: TRBV27
CDR3nt: TGTGCCAGCAGTGGGGGACTAGCGGGAGGGTGCGAGCAGTACTTC; CDR3aa: CASSGGLAGGCEQYF; abundance: .; d_gene: TRBD2; j_gene: TRBJ2-7; v_gene: TRBV2
CDR3nt: TGTGCCAGCAGCTTAGCTGGACAGGGCTCCGGAAACACCATATATTTT; CDR3aa: CASSLAGQGSGNTIYF; abundance: .; d_gene: TRBD1; j_gene: TRBJ1-3; v_gene: TRBV7-9
CDR3nt: TGTGCCAGCAGCCTGGCCGGGACTAGCGGATCCTACGAGCAGTACTTC; CDR3aa: CASSLAGTSGSYEQYF; abundance: once; d_gene: TRBD2; j_gene: TRBJ2-7; v_gene: TRBV7-2
CDR3nt: TGTTCCAGTGGGGGCAGGGCCTACGAGCAGTACTTC; CDR3aa: CSSGGRAYEQYF; abundance: .; d_gene: .; j_gene: TRBJ2-7; v_gene: TRBV7-9
CDR3nt: TGCGCCAGCAGTGAAAAGCGGGGGGTATTCCAAGAGACCCAGTACTTC; CDR3aa: CASSEKRGVFQETQYF; abundance: .; d_gene: TRBD2; j_gene: TRBJ2-5; v_gene: TRBV10-2
CDR3nt: TGTGCCAGCAGCTTAAATGGCGGGGGGGGCACAGATACGCAGTATTTT; CDR3aa: CASSLNGGGGTDTQYF; abundance: .; d_gene: TRBD2; j_gene: TRBJ2-3; v_gene: TRBV7-3
CDR3nt: TGTGCCAGCAGCTTACAGATCAATCAGCCCCAGCATTTT; CDR3aa: CASSLQINQPQHF; abundance: few; d_gene: .; j_gene: TRBJ1-5; v_gene: TRBV7-9
CDR3nt: TGTGCCAGCAGCTTTTCGGTTCGCGAGCAGTACTTC; CDR3aa: CASSFSVREQYF; abundance: .; d_gene: .; j_gene: TRBJ2-7; v_gene: TRBV11-2
CDR3nt: TGCGCCAGCAGCCAAGCCCTTTCCCGTCTTGGTAGCGGGGAGAATGAGCAGTTCTTC; CDR3aa: CASSQALSRLGSGENEQFF; abundance: .; d_gene: TRBD2; j_gene: TRBJ2-1; v_gene: TRBV4-3
CDR3nt: TGTGCCAGCAGTGAAGTTGGGACAGGGTATAATGAAAAACTGTTTTTT; CDR3aa: CASSEVGTGYNEKLFF; abundance: .; d_gene: TRBD1; j_gene: TRBJ1-4; v_gene: TRBV6-1
CDR3nt: TGTGCCAGCAGCGGGGCTAGACTAGCGGGAAGCACAGATACGCAGTATTTT; CDR3aa: CASSGARLAGSTDTQYF; abundance: few; d_gene: TRBD2; j_gene: TRBJ2-3; v_gene: TRBV7-9
CDR3nt: TGTGCCAGCCACAAACTTACAGGGGGGAATTCACCCCTCCACTTT; CDR3aa: CASHKLTGGNSPLHF; abundance: .; d_gene: TRBD1; j_gene: TRBJ1-6; v_gene: TRBV2
CDR3nt: TGTGCCAGTAGTTACCGGGAACCGCGGAACATTCAGTACTTC; CDR3aa: CASSYREPRNIQYF; abundance: medium-sized; d_gene: .; j_gene: TRBJ2-4; v_gene: TRBV19
CDR3nt: TGTGCCAGCAGCCTCAACCGGGCAGGGGGAGGCTACACCTTC; CDR3aa: CASSLNRAGGGYTF; abundance: .; d_gene: TRBD1; j_gene: TRBJ1-2; v_gene: TRBV11-2
CDR3nt: TGCAGCGTTGCCACTCTCGTTACAGGGCTGGGCAATGAGCAGTTCTTC; CDR3aa: CSVATLVTGLGNEQFF; abundance: .; d_gene: .; j_gene: TRBJ2-1; v_gene: TRBV29-1